This is a list of T cell receptor beta chains from one sample in a study of blood T cells in healthy people across ages. In TCRdb, the 5' RACE reads were re-called with MiXCR into one record per CDR3 protein. In the table there are hundreds of thousands of distinct CDR3 sequences, 20% to 25% of which are singletons. Sequenced input: blood. Receptors originate from a man in his 70s in good health. CDR3s include the opening cysteine and the closing phenylalanine or tryptophan. D genes are given only for firm matches. The size entry is marked missing in some rows and otherwise reads once, few, many or a size class.

>-|TRBV11-2|-|TRBJ1-4
CASSLGGQGSTGEKLFF
TGTGCCAGCAGCTTAGGAGGCCAGGGGAGCACGGGTGAAAAACTGTTTTTT
>-|TRBV12-3/TRBV12-4|TRBD1|TRBJ1-3
CASSLWTGRTSGNTIYF
TGTGCCAGCAGTCTATGGACAGGGAGAACCTCTGGAAACACCATATATTTT
>-|TRBV18|-|TRBJ1-1
CASSPGALGTEAFF
TGTGCCAGCTCACCGGGCGCGTTGGGCACTGAAGCTTTCTTT
>many|TRBV25-1|TRBD1|TRBJ1-2
CASTGTGGTGYTF
TGTGCCAGCACCGGGACAGGGGGAACCGGCTACACCTTC
>-|TRBV11-2|TRBD2|TRBJ2-3
CASRPFAGLAGNKSTDTQYF
TGTGCCAGCAGGCCATTCGCGGGACTAGCGGGAAATAAGAGCACAGATACGCAGTATTTT
>few|TRBV7-3|-|TRBJ2-1
CASSLNPYREISSYNEQFF
TGTGCCAGCAGCTTAAACCCCTATCGGGAGATTAGCTCCTACAATGAGCAGTTCTTC
>-|TRBV12-3/TRBV12-4|-|TRBJ2-3
CASSFAAGASTDTQYF
TGTGCCAGCAGTTTTGCTGCGGGGGCTAGCACAGATACGCAGTATTTT
>-|TRBV30|-|TRBJ2-5
CAWSLRVGTQYF
TGTGCCTGGAGCCTCCGAGTAGGGACCCAGTACTTC
>-|TRBV5-1|-|TRBJ2-5
CASSLPGIQETQYF
TGCGCCAGCAGCTTGCCGGGGATTCAAGAGACCCAGTACTTC
>many|TRBV6-6|-|TRBJ2-4
CASSYDLAKNIQYF
TGTGCCAGCAGCTACGACTTAGCCAAAAACATTCAGTACTTC